This TCR beta chain was documented in a study of cytomegalovirus exposure and HLA in healthy donors (dated by TCRdb to about 2017). With regard to the full study: According to an earlier analysis of several hundred of the donors, about 179 million T cells yielded 117 million unique TCR beta sequences and more than 250 Gb of sequence data. Roughly 290 gigabases of sequencing data and 75 million to 85 million unique TCR sequences made up an early release that covered several hundred HLA-typed donors. Of the 300 to 450 genotyped donors, 81% fell in the genetic ancestry cluster associated with self-reported Caucasian donors. The study aimed to test whether signatures of past pathogen exposure could be identified by cataloging public T cell receptors. The study used immunosequencing to profile the T cell repertoires of approximately 650 subjects and linked those repertoires to cytomegalovirus serostatus. Along with the roughly 670-subject first cohort, a separate validation cohort of around 110 different subjects was used. High-throughput TCR immunosequencing, statistical association of individual TCRs with disease status, and machine learning were combined to predict cytomegalovirus infection status. A later analysis re-examined previously published TCR beta repertoires from about 700 donors and added high-resolution HLA genotyping to investigate patterns of TCR occurrence. In the later analysis, no new phenotypic data were used to find candidate immune exposures; instead, reliance was placed on TCR beta sequences and their occurrence across donors. An earlier analysis of several hundred of the donors applied high-throughput TCR beta sequencing to assess whether each TCR beta V gene segment acted as functional or pseudogenic. Donor age, sex, ethnicity and CMV serostatus were collected together with the repertoire data. Genome-wide SNP genotypes for about three fifths of the 666 donors were used in a later genetic analysis, which treated that subset as a discovery cohort. All discovery cohort repertoires had been generated on a single sequencing platform. Class I and class II HLA loci were covered by the typing at four-digit resolution. The number of donors typed differed by locus, with roughly 629-640 for A, B, C, DRB1 and DQB1, 522 for DQA1, approximately 570 for DPA1, and approximately 470 for DPB1. About five DR-DQ haplotypes were treated as single units for association and clustering because of strong linkage in the cohort. On average, about 200,000 unique TCR beta nucleotide sequences were sequenced per donor among some 420 genotyped donors of the cohort, with roughly 18% of those sequences being non-productive.

Results the study describes overall, beyond this receptor: Broadly in line with IMGT annotations, most TCR beta V segments showed up in productive rearrangements about 87% or about 30% of the time in an earlier analysis of around 600 of the donors. According to a later analysis, parvovirus B19, influenza, CMV and Epstein-Barr virus appeared linked to several top co-occurrence clusters. In vitro tests confirmed that a few of the cytomegalovirus-associated TCR beta chains recognize cytomegalovirus antigens. While some public TCRs were present in many individuals, most TCR sequences turned up only very rarely across donors. For the cohort, immune exposure information was limited to CMV serostatus. The authors suggested that the approach could potentially be generalized to other disease states and immunological phenotypes. A later genetic analysis reported fewer N-insertions in productive TCRs among donors in an Asian-associated ancestry cluster than the roughly 670-donor mean. Only TCR beta chains were sequenced in this cohort, and the absence of alpha or paired-chain data limited detectable features. In a later genetic analysis, a missense DCLRE1C variant was associated with V-gene and J-gene trimming of TCR beta chains, and the association was replicated in an independent cohort. Presence/absence analyses assumed roughly uniform sequencing depth across donors, an assumption that may not hold. Correlated functional status among segregating V segments might reflect linkage disequilibrium, but an unknown experimental factor could not be ruled out. The sequencing pipeline was judged likely to have produced a cluster of highly shared sequence variants as a technical artifact. A further reported finding was that TCR beta sequences accurately predicted the HLA-A and HLA-B alleles for most subjects in the first cohort. According to a later analysis, TCR association rates differed among HLA loci, with DRB1 alleles showing the most associated TCRs and HLA-C alleles showing the fewest. Because counts were too low, roughly 16 rarely observed V segments, including chromosome 9 orphons, were left out of the earlier analysis of approximately 580 of the donors. Compared with equally common non-associated chains, HLA-associated TCR beta chains in a later analysis were more clonally expanded and had lower generation probabilities. A total of fewer than 200 TCR beta chains were listed by the study as associated with cytomegalovirus. According to a later analysis, most CMV-associated TCR beta chains appeared to be HLA-restricted, and the HLA associations seemed to be driven largely by CMV exposure. Because the 87-base-pair reads could not distinguish some IMGT-functional V segments, including TRBV6-2 and TRBV6-3, those segments were excluded. At a false discovery rate of 0.05, a later analysis linked some 17,000 TCR beta sequences to specific HLA alleles. When HLA alleles, especially DR and DQ, strongly co-occurred, TCR associations were difficult to assign to individual alleles. HLA typing was unavailable for some donors at each locus, so association tests used only the typed subset. In both the original and validation cohorts, the classifier was reported to diagnose cytomegalovirus status with high specificity and sensitivity.

As encoded in the germline V gene, CDR1 is SGHAT while CDR2 is FQNNGV. The CDR3 has 13 amino acids, counting the end cysteine and phenylalanine. Left in the record is the CDR3 DNA by itself, 39 bases read in frame from the first base. V was cut back by 2 bases and J by 2 bases, leaving a gap of 6 bases between them. This clone is a singleton in its sample. No antigen is known for it. Base qualities are not provided; no much larger clone lies one nucleotide away. The cohort was made up of approximately 670 healthy bone marrow donors. At the time of sampling, all cohort members were nominally healthy, though unrecorded immune exposures were likely present. The donor was CMV seronegative and was included in the group of 352 seronegative cohort members. Each donor provided a peripheral blood sample, and peripheral blood mononuclear cells were used for TCR beta sequencing. Genomic DNA was extracted from the blood cell samples with the Qiagen DNeasy Blood Extraction Kit.

Library prep was done by the immunoSEQ multiplex PCR assay. A mixture of 60 forward primers for TCR Vbeta segments and 13 reverse primers for TCR Jbeta segments was used in the multiplex PCR. A multiplex PCR assay on genomic DNA amplified the CDR3 region of rearranged TCR beta genes. On the Illumina HiSeq System, the amplified TCR beta libraries were sequenced as 87-base-pair reads. The authors' analysis ran thus. A later analysis counted tens of millions of unique TCR beta chains across the 666 repertoires, and roughly 10 million of these chains were shared by at least two donors. Raw reads were error-corrected and collapsed into unique sequences with a nearest-neighbor algorithm that merged closely related sequences to remove PCR and sequencing errors. V, D and J gene segments were assigned by aligning CDR3 sequences to IMGT reference sequences. For a sequence to be retained, at least a six-nucleotide match to both a V gene segment and a J gene segment was required. A rearrangement counted as productive if the CDR3 had no stop codons and remained in frame with V and J, and every other rearrangement counted as non-productive. CDR3 was defined by IMGT convention, running from the second conserved V-encoded cysteine to the conserved J-encoded phenylalanine. Sequences without an unambiguous match to a single V gene segment were excluded from the earlier analysis of approximately 600 of the donors. An earlier analysis of just under 600 of the donors called V segments functional above 56.7% productive rearrangements and segregating when the between-donor standard deviation exceeded 5%. A statistical classification framework was developed to diagnose cytomegalovirus status using the catalog of TCR beta chain sequences. A later analysis assigned V and J genes by comparing TCR nucleotide sequences with IMGT/GENE-DB human TR gene sequences. The TCRdist pipeline was used in a later analysis to assign CDR3 sequences and most-parsimonious VDJ recombination scenarios. In a later analysis, each TCR beta chain was defined by its CDR3 amino acid sequence together with its V-gene family, and reads lacking a unique V-gene family were excluded. A later analysis removed nearly 600 highly shared, low-generation-probability nucleotide sequences to deal with suspected cross-contamination and a sequencing artifact. A later analysis calculated a clonal expansion index for each public chain from normalized within-repertoire ranks of inferred template counts. In a later analysis, generation probabilities were computed with a VDJ recombination model fitted to out-of-frame rearrangements, and the resulting probabilities were checked against IGoR. In a later analysis, hypergeometric tests were used to score TCR-TCR, TCR-HLA and TCR-CMV co-occurrence, with a repertoire-size bias correction applied to TCR pairs. To estimate false discovery rates, a later analysis permuted the HLA or CMV assignments 20 times. In a later analysis, co-occurring TCRs were grouped using DBSCAN, and TCRdist sequence similarity was added for clustering within HLA-allele-positive subsets. Co-occurrence clustering excluded repertoires with fewer than 30,000 or more than 120,000 public chains, plus five with anomalous nucleotide sharing. TCRdb provides this immuneACCESS table in a form limited to in-frame rearrangements. Some clones are lacking; in checked studies, under half of them reflect an unresolved V gene, and why the rest are absent is not known. The V and J calls and clone size come from that table; D and trimming were worked out from the DNA. For this sample there are tens of thousands of clones; about 80% appear just once. The ten top clones hold over 6% of the sample.

The receptor was isolated from a man between 45 and 60 years old in good health and CMV-seronegative. Source material: PBMCs. This chain is built from TRBV11-2 and TRBJ2-5; a confident D gene designation cannot be given. The CDR3 protein: CASSLYLQETQYF. The DNA sequence reads TGTGCCAGCAGCTTATACTTACAAGAGACCCAGTACTTC. Supplemented by the reference TRBV11-2 and TRBJ2-5 proteins around the CDR3, the complete variable domain is EAGVAQSPRYKIIEKRQSVAFWCNPISGHATLYWYQQILGQGPKLLIQFQNNGVVDDSQLPKDRFSAERLKGVDSTLKIQPAKLEDSAVYLCASSLYLQETQYFGPGTRLLVL.